Sequencing of this T cell receptor beta chain was carried out in a study of T cells in Graves' hyperthyroidism and ophthalmopathy. CDR1 is MDHEN, CDR2 SYDVKM, per germline. Trimming removed 8 bases at V and 0 bases at J, with 11 bases between. The CDR3 is 14 residues long. The TCR beta CDR3 regions underwent amplification using RNA transcripts as the source. Carried out on the TCR CDR3, a first-round RT-PCR used the HTBI primer set. TCRdb reprocessed the multiplex PCR reads with MiXCR, giving one entry per CDR3 protein. The sample records hundreds of thousands of distinct CDR3 sequences, roughly 14% being singletons. This clonotype was observed many times.

This chain connects TRBV28 to TRBJ1-3, with D possibly being TRBD1 (6 bases). Sequencing used blood. The TCR sequence derives from a woman aged 40-49 years with Graves' ophthalmopathy. The CDR3 DNA is TGTGCCAGCCTGGACAGAAACTCTGGAAACACCATATATTTT. Its translation is CASLDRNSGNTIYF. The full variable domain, in which reference TRBV28 and TRBJ1-3 provide the parts outside the CDR3, is DVKVTQSSRYLVKRTGEKVFLECVQDMDHENMFWYRQDPGLGLRLIYFSYDVKMKEKGDIPEGYSVSREKKERFSLILESASTNQTSMYLCASLDRNSGNTIYFGEGSWLTVV.